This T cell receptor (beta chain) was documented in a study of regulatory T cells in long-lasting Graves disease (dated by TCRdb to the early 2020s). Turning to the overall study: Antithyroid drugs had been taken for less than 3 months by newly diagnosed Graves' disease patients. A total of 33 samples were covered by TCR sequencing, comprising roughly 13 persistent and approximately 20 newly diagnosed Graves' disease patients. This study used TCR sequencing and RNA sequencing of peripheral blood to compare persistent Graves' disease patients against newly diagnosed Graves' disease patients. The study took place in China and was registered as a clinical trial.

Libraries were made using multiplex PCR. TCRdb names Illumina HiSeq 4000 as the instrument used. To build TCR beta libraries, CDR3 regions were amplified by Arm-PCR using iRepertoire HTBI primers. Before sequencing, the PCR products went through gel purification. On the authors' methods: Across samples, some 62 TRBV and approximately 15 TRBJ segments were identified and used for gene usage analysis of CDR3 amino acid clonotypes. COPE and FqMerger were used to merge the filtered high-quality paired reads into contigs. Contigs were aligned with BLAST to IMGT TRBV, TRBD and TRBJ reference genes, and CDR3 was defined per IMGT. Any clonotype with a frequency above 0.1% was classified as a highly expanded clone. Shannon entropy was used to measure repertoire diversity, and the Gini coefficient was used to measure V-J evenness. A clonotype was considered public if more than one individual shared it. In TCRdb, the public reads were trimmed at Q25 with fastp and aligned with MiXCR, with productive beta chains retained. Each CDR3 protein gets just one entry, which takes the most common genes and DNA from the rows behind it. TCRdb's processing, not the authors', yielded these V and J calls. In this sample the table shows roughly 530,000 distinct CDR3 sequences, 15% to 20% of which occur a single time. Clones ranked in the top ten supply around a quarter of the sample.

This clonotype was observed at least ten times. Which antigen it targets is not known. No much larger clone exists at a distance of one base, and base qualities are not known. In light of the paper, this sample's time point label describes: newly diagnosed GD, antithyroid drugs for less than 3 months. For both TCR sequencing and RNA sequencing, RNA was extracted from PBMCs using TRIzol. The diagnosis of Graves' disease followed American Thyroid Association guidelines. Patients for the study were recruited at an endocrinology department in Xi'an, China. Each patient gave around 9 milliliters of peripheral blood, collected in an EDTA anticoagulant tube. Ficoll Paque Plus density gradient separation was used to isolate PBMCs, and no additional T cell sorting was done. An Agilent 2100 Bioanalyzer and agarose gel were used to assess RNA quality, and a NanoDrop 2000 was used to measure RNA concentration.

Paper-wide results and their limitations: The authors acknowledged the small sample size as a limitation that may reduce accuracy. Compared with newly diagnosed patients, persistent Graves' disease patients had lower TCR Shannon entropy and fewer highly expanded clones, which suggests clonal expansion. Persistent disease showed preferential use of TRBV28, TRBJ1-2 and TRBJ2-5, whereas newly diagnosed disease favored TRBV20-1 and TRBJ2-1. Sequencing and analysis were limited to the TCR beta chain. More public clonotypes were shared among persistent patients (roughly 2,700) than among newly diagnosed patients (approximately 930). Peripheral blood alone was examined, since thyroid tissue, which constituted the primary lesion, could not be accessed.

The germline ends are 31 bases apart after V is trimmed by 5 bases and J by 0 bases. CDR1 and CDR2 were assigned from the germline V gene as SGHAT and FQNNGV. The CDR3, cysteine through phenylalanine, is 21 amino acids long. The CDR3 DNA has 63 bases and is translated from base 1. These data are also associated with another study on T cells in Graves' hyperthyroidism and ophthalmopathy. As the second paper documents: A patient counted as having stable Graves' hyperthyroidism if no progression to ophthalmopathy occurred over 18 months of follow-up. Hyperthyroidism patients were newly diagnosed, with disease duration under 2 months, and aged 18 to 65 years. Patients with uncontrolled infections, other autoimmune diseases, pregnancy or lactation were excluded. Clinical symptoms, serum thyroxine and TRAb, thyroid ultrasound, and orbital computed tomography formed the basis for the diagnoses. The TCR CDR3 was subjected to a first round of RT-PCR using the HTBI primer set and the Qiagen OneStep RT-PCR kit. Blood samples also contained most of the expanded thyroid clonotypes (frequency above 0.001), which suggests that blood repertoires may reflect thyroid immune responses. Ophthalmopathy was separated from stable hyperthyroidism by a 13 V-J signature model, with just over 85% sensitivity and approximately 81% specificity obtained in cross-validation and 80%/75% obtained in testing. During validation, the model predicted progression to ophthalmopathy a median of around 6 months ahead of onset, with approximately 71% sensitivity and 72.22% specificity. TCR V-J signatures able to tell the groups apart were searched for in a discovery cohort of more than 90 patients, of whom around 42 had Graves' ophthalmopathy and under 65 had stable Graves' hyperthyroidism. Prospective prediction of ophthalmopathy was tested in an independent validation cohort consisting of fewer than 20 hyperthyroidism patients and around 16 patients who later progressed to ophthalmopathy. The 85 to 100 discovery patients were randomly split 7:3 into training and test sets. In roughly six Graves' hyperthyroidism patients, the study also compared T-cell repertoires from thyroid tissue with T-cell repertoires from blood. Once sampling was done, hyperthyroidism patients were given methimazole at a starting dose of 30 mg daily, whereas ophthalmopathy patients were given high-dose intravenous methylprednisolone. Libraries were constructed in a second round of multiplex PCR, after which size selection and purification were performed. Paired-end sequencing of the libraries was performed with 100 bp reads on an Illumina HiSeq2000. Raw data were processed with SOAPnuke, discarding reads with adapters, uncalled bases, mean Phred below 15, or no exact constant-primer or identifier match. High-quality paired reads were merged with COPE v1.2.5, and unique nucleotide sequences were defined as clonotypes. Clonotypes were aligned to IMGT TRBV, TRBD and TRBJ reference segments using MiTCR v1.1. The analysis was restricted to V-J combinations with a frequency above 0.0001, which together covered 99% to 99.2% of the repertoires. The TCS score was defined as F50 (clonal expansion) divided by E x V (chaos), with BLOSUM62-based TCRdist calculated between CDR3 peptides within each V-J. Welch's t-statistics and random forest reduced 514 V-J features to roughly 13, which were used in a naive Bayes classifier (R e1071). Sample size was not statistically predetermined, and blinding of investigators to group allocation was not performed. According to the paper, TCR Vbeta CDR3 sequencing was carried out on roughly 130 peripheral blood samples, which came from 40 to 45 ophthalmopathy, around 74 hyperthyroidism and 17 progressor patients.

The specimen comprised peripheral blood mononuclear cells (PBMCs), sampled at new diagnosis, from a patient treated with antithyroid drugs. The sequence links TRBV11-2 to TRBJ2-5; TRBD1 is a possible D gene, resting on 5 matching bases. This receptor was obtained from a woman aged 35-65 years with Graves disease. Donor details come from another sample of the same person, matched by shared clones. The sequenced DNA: TGTGCCAGCAGCCTTGCATTCCGACAGAGACAATCTCGAAACTACCAAGAGACCCAGTACTTC. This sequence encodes CASSLAFRQRQSRNYQETQYF.